One and the same sample provided the 10 T cell receptor beta chains below, sequenced in a study of technical replicates of blood from several donors. Using immunoSEQ multiplex PCR, the repertoire was profiled, and TCRdb retains in-frame clones only, with some absent. The sample holds 65,000 to 80,000 clones, roughly 98% seen once. Input material: T cells isolated from PBMCs. These receptors were taken from a human donor in good health.

CDR3 sequence reads: CAQGGAYEQYF. Written as DNA, the CDR3 is TGTGCACAAGGGGGGGCCTACGAGCAGTACTTC. The chain is built from TRBV2 and TRBJ2-7, with a tentative D call TRBD2 (7 bases). CDR3 length equals 11 residues. Germline values: CDR1 SNHLY, CDR2 FYNNEI.

The chain carries TRBV7-9 and TRBJ2-3, with TRBD2 identical over 13 bases. CDR1 SEHNR and CDR2 FQNEAQ come from the germline V gene (reference sequence). CDR3 size: 19 residues. Losses at the gene ends were 5 bases for V and 0 bases for J; bases not matched to a gene: 11. CDR3 bases: TGTGCCAGCAGCCAAAGGACCGGGACTAGCGGGGCTAGCACAGATACGCAGTATTTT. Protein sequence: CASSQRTGTSGASTDTQYF. The complete variable domain, with remaining parts taken from reference TRBV7-9 and TRBJ2-3, reads DTGVSQNPRHKITKRGQNVTFRCDPISEHNRLYWYRQTLGQGPEFLTYFQNEAQLEKSRLLSDRFSAERPKGSFSTLEIQRTEQGDSAMYLCASSQRTGTSGASTDTQYFGPGTRLTVL.

The chain uses TRBV30 and TRBJ2-7, with 14 bases that match TRBD2. Germline loops: CDR1 GTSNPN, CDR2 SVGIG (reference sequence). The CDR3 is 15 residues long. V lost 1 base, J lost 6 bases, and 5 bases stayed unmatched. CDR3 residues: CAWSEGTSGSFEQYF. The CDR3 DNA follows: TGTGCCTGGAGTGAAGGGACTAGCGGGAGTTTCGAGCAGTACTTC.

The V gene is TRBV6-5, the J gene TRBJ1-1; 9 bases are shared with TRBD1. Germline-derived CDR1 and CDR2 are MNHEY and SVGAGI. This CDR3 contains 16 residues. The trim removed 2 bases at V and 4 bases at J, leaving 8 bases unmatched. The CDR3 nucleotides read TGTGCCAGCAGTTACGCTTTAGACAGGGGGGGCACTGAAGCTTTCTTT. Encoded protein: CASSYALDRGGTEAFF.

In regard to this clone: A junction boundary mismatches the germline segment, possibly from a read error. The rearrangement uses TRBV11-3 and TRBJ1-1; no definite D call. This CDR3 has 13 residues. Germline CDR1 SGHNT, CDR2 YENEEA. Written as DNA, the CDR3 is TGTGCCAGCAGCCTAGAAGAGGGCACTGAAGCTTTCTTT. This codes for CASSLEEGTEAFF. Drawing the rest from reference TRBV11-3 and TRBJ1-1, the complete variable domain is EAGVVQSPRYKIIEKKQPVAFWCNPISGHNTLYWYLQNLGQGPELLIRYENEEAVDDSQLPKDRFSAERLKGVDSTLKIQPAELGDSAVYLCASSLEEGTEAFFGQGTRLTVV.

The J gene is TRBJ2-7, the V gene TRBV13; D is possibly TRBD1 (5 bases). There are 17 residues in the CDR3. V was clipped by 5 bases and J by 0 bases, with 20 bases between them. CDR1 is PRHDT, CDR2 FYEKMQ, per germline (reference sequence). CDR3 protein: CASSHTEAGLSSYEQYF. The CDR3 region has the DNA TGTGCCAGCAGCCATACCGAGGCAGGGCTCTCCTCCTACGAGCAGTACTTC.

The rearrangement links TRBV15 to TRBJ2-1; 13 nucleotides line up with TRBD2. V was pared by 3 bases and J by 8 bases, with 1 base of the junction left unmatched. CDR3 size: 14 residues. Germline CDR1 reads LNHNV; CDR2 reads YYDKDF (reference sequence). For the CDR3, the DNA is TGTGCCACCAGCAGGACTAGCGGGAGGTATGAGCAGTTCTTC. Amino acid sequence: CATSRTSGRYEQFF.

The CDR3: CASSGGTSGRFSYNEQFF. In nucleotides, the CDR3 is TGTGCCAGCAGCGGAGGGACTAGCGGGAGGTTCTCCTACAATGAGCAGTTCTTC. The chain uses TRBV9 and TRBJ2-1, with 15 nucleotides matching TRBD2. Trimming took 3 bases from V and 0 from J; bases not matched to a gene: 4. In germline, CDR1 is SGDLS, CDR2 YYNGEE. The CDR3 spans 18 residues.

The chain links TRBV9 to TRBJ2-7, with 7 bases matching TRBD1. J lost 2 bases, V lost 3 bases, and 11 bases had no gene match. Germline CDR1 and CDR2: SGDLS and YYNGEE. CDR3 length equals 16 residues. DNA of the CDR3: TGTGCCAGCAGCGAAAACTACCGGGACAGTACCTACGAGCAGTACTTC. It yields the protein CASSENYRDSTYEQYF. The full variable domain, completed using reference TRBV9 and TRBJ2-7, is DSGVTQTPKHLITATGQRVTLRCSPRSGDLSVYWYQQSLDQGLQFLIQYYNGEERAKGNILERFSAQQFPDLHSELNLSSLELGDSALYFCASSENYRDSTYEQYFGPGTRLTVT.

The chain recombines TRBV4-2 with TRBJ2-2; D uncertain. CDR1 is LGHNA and CDR2 is YNFKEQ in the germline V gene. The CDR3 sequence is 13 residues long. V lost 4 bases and J 6 bases, leaving 9 bases between the germline ends. CDR3 DNA sequence: TGTGCCAGCAGCCCACAAAACGCCGGGGAGCTGTTTTTT. Amino acid sequence: CASSPQNAGELFF.